A selection of T cell receptor beta chains follows, all from one sample in a study of CD8+ T cells in alopecia areata. This table comes from immunoSEQ multiplex PCR, and its TCRdb copy is limited to in-frame clones, with some not included. This table has some 210,000 clones, approximately 67% appearing once. Sequencing was performed on CD4+ T cells sorted from blood, taken at week 44, from a patient treated with tofacitinib. These receptors all stem from a human donor with alopecia areata. CDR3s include the opening cysteine and the closing phenylalanine or tryptophan. A D gene is named only where the DNA matches it firmly. Expanded clones get a size class; other rows say once, few or many, or leave the size out.

D	J	V	size	DNA	CDR3
NA	TRBJ1-1	TRBV4-1	NA	TGCGCCAGCAGCCAAGATTCAGGCAGGATGAACACTGAAGCTTTCTTT	CASSQDSGRMNTEAFF
TRBD2	TRBJ2-5	TRBV6-1	NA	TGTGCCAGCAGTGATTTGGGAGGGGAGACCCAGTACTTC	CASSDLGGETQYF
NA	TRBJ2-7	TRBV29-1	NA	TGCAGCGTTTATGGACTAAGGGAAGGGGAGCAGTACTTC	CSVYGLREGEQYF
NA	TRBJ1-2	TRBV29-1	NA	TGCAGCGTGGCCGGGACCGTTTCTAACTATGGCTACACCTTC	CSVAGTVSNYGYTF
NA	TRBJ1-4	TRBV29-1	once	TGCAGCGTTCAGCATTTAACTAATGAAAAACTGTTTTTT	CSVQHLTNEKLFF
NA	TRBJ2-1	TRBV5-6	NA	TGTGCCAGCAGCTTTAGACTCTCTGTAAGCTCCTACAATGAGCAGTTCTTC	CASSFRLSVSSYNEQFF
NA	TRBJ2-1	TRBV5-1	few	TGCGCCAGCAGCCCCGGGACGGGGGCATACAATGAGCAGTTCTTC	CASSPGTGAYNEQFF
NA	TRBJ2-7	TRBV2	NA	TGTGCCAGCAGTGGAACGGCCTACGAGCAGTACTTC	CASSGTAYEQYF
NA	TRBJ1-4	TRBV29-1	NA	TGCAGCGTTGTATGTCTGAGGGAGAGAGCCAGGGAAGACGAAAAACTGTTTTTT	CSVVCLRERAREDEKLFF
NA	TRBJ1-1	TRBV18	NA	TGTGCCAGCTCACCACCGGACAGCCGCGAAGCTTTCTTT	CASSPPDSREAFF
TRBD1	TRBJ1-1	TRBV29-1	NA	TGCAGCGCGTGGGACAGGGCGAACACTGAAGCTTTCTTT	CSAWDRANTEAFF
TRBD1	TRBJ2-5	TRBV4-1	NA	TGCGCCAGCAGCCAAGCCGGCAGGGGGAAGACCCAGTACTTC	CASSQAGRGKTQYF
NA	TRBJ1-3	TRBV9	NA	TGTGCCAGCAGCGTATCTGACAGGAGCGGAAACACCATATATTTT	CASSVSDRSGNTIYF
NA	TRBJ1-1	TRBV5-1	NA	TGCGCCAGCAGCCCTGATTGGGGCACTGAAGCTTTCTTT	CASSPDWGTEAFF
NA	TRBJ1-1	TRBV4-3	once	TGCGCCAGCAGCCAAGAGCTATCAACAGACCAAGCTTTCTTT	CASSQELSTDQAFF
NA	TRBJ1-2	TRBV6-1	NA	TGTGCCAGCAGTCAGGGAGCAGGCTTCGATGGCTACACCTTC	CASSQGAGFDGYTF
NA	TRBJ2-7	TRBV4-3	NA	TGCGCCAGCAGCCAAGACTGGACGGACTCACAAGGGTACGAGCAGTACTTC	CASSQDWTDSQGYEQYF
NA	TRBJ2-5	TRBV7-3	NA	TGTGCCAGCAGCTTAGCGGGCGCAGAAGAGACCCAGTACTTC	CASSLAGAEETQYF
NA	TRBJ1-2	TRBV29-1	NA	TGCAGCGCCGGTCCAGCCACTAACTATGGCTACACCTTC	CSAGPATNYGYTF
NA	TRBJ2-1	TRBV29-1	NA	TGCAGCGTTGGGGGGTTAACCAATGAGCAGTTCTTC	CSVGGLTNEQFF
NA	TRBJ1-2	TRBV4-3	NA	TGCGCCAGCAGCCAAAGTTGGCCCTCTAACTATGGCTACACCTTC	CASSQSWPSNYGYTF
TRBD1	TRBJ1-2	TRBV9	NA	TGTGCCAGCAGCAAAAGCACCACAGGGGGACCTAACTATGGCTACACCTTC	CASSKSTTGGPNYGYTF
NA	TRBJ1-1	TRBV12-5	NA	TGTGCTAGTGGTTTGGCCCCCCCACGGGCTTTCTTT	CASGLAPPRAFF
NA	TRBJ1-2	TRBV29-1	NA	TGCAGCACACGCCACAGCGATGGCTACACCTTC	CSTRHSDGYTF
TRBD1	TRBJ1-2	TRBV7-8	NA	TGTGCCAGCAGCCCAAGGACAGGGAGTGACTATGGCTACACCTTC	CASSPRTGSDYGYTF
TRBD1	TRBJ1-2	TRBV15	NA	TGTGCCACCAGCAGTGGCAGGGGGCCCGCTAACTATGGCTACACCTTC	CATSSGRGPANYGYTF
TRBD2	TRBJ2-7	TRBV13	NA	TGTGCCAGCAAAGATAGCGGGGGGGCCAACGAGCAGTACTTC	CASKDSGGANEQYF
NA	TRBJ2-5	TRBV15	NA	TGTGCCACCAGCAGGGAACAGATGGGGGAAAAGACCCAGTACTTC	CATSREQMGEKTQYF
TRBD1	TRBJ1-4	TRBV5-1	once	TGCGCCAGCAGCTCGGACAGGGAAAAACTGTTTTTT	CASSSDREKLFF
TRBD1	TRBJ1-6	TRBV27	NA	TGTGCCAGCAGTCCCTCGGGACAGGGTGCTTCACCCCTCCACTTT	CASSPSGQGASPLHF
NA	TRBJ1-1	TRBV30	NA	TGTGCCTGGAGTCCAGGGATCGCCAGAAGCACTGAAGCTTTCTTT	CAWSPGIARSTEAFF
TRBD1	TRBJ1-5	TRBV30	NA	TGTGCCTGGAGTGGACAGGGGCTAAATCAGCCCCAGCATTTT	CAWSGQGLNQPQHF
NA	TRBJ2-2	TRBV4-3	NA	TGCGCCAGCAGCCAAGAGGGCAGGGGACACGGGGAGCTGTTTTTT	CASSQEGRGHGELFF
TRBD2	TRBJ2-7	TRBV19	few	TGTGCCAGTAGTATCAAGGGTTCGTCTAGCGGGGGTGCGGAGCAGTACTTC	CASSIKGSSSGGAEQYF
TRBD2	TRBJ2-5	TRBV30	few	TGTGCCTATCGCGGGGGGATCCAAGAGACCCAGTACTTC	CAYRGGIQETQYF
TRBD1	TRBJ2-3	TRBV7-2	few	TGTGCCAGCAGCTCAGGGACAGGAACCACAGATACGCAGTATTTT	CASSSGTGTTDTQYF
NA	TRBJ2-6	TRBV29-1	few	TGCAGCGTGGGTCTCTCTGGGGCCAACGTCCTGACTTTC	CSVGLSGANVLTF
NA	TRBJ1-6	TRBV7-9	NA	TGTGCCAGCAGCTTAGGACCAGGCGGCGATTCACCCCTCCACTTT	CASSLGPGGDSPLHF
NA	TRBJ2-7	TRBV18	NA	TGTGCCAGCTCACGCCCGGAGTCGCCAGGGCACGAGCAGTACTTC	CASSRPESPGHEQYF
NA	TRBJ2-7	TRBV11-3	NA	TGTGCCAGCAGCTTCGAAGGTGGCGAGCAGTACTTC	CASSFEGGEQYF
NA	TRBJ1-1	TRBV5-1	few	TGCGCCAGCAGCTTGAAGCCGAGAGGCACTGAAGCTTTCTTT	CASSLKPRGTEAFF
NA	TRBJ1-4	TRBV20-1	NA	TGCAGTGCTAGGCGGACATCGGAACTGTTTTTT	CSARRTSELFF
NA	TRBJ2-6	TRBV5-1	NA	TGCGCCAGCAGCCTGTATGGGGGAACTGGGGCCAACGTCCTGACTTTC	CASSLYGGTGANVLTF
NA	TRBJ2-7	TRBV18	few	TGTGCCAGCTCACCCACTAGAAACGAGCAGTACTTC	CASSPTRNEQYF
TRBD1	TRBJ2-5	TRBV29-1	few	TGCAGCGTTGATGGACAGGCCCAAGAGACCCAGTACTTC	CSVDGQAQETQYF
NA	TRBJ2-1	TRBV7-3	NA	TGTGCCAGCAGCTTAACGACTTCTCAGGATGAGCAGTTCTTC	CASSLTTSQDEQFF
TRBD1	TRBJ1-2	TRBV7-2	many	TGTGCCAGCAGCCCCTCCCGTGGACAGGGTAATGGCTACACCTTC	CASSPSRGQGNGYTF
TRBD2	TRBJ2-5	TRBV5-6	NA	TGTGCCAGCAGCCCAGGAGCGGGGTTCAGAGAGACCCAGTACTTC	CASSPGAGFRETQYF
NA	TRBJ2-7	TRBV27	NA	TGTGCCAGCAGTGCAACAGGTACGCCATCCTACGAGCAGTACTTC	CASSATGTPSYEQYF
TRBD1	TRBJ1-5	TRBV2	NA	TGTGCCAGCAGGGAGGGACAGGGTAGCAATCAGCCCCAGCATTTT	CASREGQGSNQPQHF
NA	TRBJ1-3	TRBV25-1	many	TGTGCCAGCAGGGCTGGAAACACCATATATTTT	CASRAGNTIYF
TRBD2	TRBJ2-3	TRBV9	NA	TGTGCCAGCAGCTCGACTAGCGGGGGTACGGATACGCAGTATTTT	CASSSTSGGTDTQYF